This passage covers 30 T cell receptor beta chains from one sample sequenced in a study of blood T cell repertoires in COVID-19. The assay was immunoSEQ multiplex PCR, and TCRdb's table has in-frame clones only and misses some. The top ten clones hold about 1.7% of a sample with about 300,000 clones, about 83% of them seen once. The specimen was peripheral blood. The receptors here all came from a woman aged 45 to 65 with acute or convalescent COVID-19.

The chain is built from TRBV9 and TRBJ1-1, with D perhaps matching TRBD1 (6 bases). From germline, CDR1 is SGDLS and CDR2 YYNGEE. The CDR3 has 11 amino acids. V was cut by 3 bases and J by 6 bases, with 6 bases left in between. The chain's CDR3 is CASSEGAEAFF. CDR3 in DNA: TGTGCCAGCAGCGAGGGGGCTGAAGCTTTCTTT.

This sequence joins TRBV5-5 and TRBJ2-7; D is perhaps TRBD2 (6 bases). Trimming removed 4 bases from V and 0 bases from J, with 8 bases in between. CDR1 SGHKS and CDR2 YYEKEE come from the germline V gene (reference sequence). CDR3 length: 13 amino acids. The CDR3 sequence is CASSTDYSYEQYF. Written as DNA, the CDR3 is TGTGCCAGCAGCACGGACTACTCCTACGAGCAGTACTTC. Using reference TRBV5-5 and TRBJ2-7 for the parts outside the CDR3, the full variable domain is DAGVTQSPTHLIKTRGQQVTLRCSPISGHKSVSWYQQVLGQGPQFIFQYYEKEERGRGNFPDRFSARQFPNYSSELNVNALLLGDSALYLCASSTDYSYEQYFGPGTRLTVT.

In the case of this clone: This sample includes further DNA sequences coding for the same CDR3. The CDR3 protein is CASSLQGNTEAFF. The CDR3 DNA reads TGTGCCAGCAGCTTACAGGGAAACACTGAAGCTTTCTTT. The V and J genes are TRBV12-3 or TRBV12-4 and TRBJ1-1; D is perhaps TRBD1 (6 bases). This CDR3 is built from 13 residues. Trimming left V 6 bases short and J 2 bases short, with 10 bases between.

V usage is TRBV11-2 and J usage is TRBJ2-3, with 9 bases that match TRBD1. The CDR3 is made up of 16 amino acids. After removal of 1 base from V and 3 bases from J, the junction contained 5 bases not matched to a gene. CDR1 and CDR2 (germline): SGHAT, FQNNGV. CDR3 residues: CASSLVQGAGTDTQYF. The CDR3, as DNA: TGTGCCAGCAGCTTAGTACAGGGGGCAGGGACAGATACGCAGTATTTT.

V gene TRBV11-2 combines with J gene TRBJ2-1; D may be TRBD1 (6 bases). V gave up 1 base and J gave up 9 bases, with 25 bases separating them. This CDR3 spans 18 amino acids. CDR1 SGHAT and CDR2 FQNNGV come from the germline V gene. The CDR3 DNA reads as TGTGCCAGCAGCTTAGGGACCTGGGCACGCCGCACACAGGGTGAGCAGTTCTTC. Translating it yields CASSLGTWARRTQGEQFF. Looking up the rest from reference TRBV11-2 and TRBJ2-1 gives the full variable domain: EAGVAQSPRYKIIEKRQSVAFWCNPISGHATLYWYQQILGQGPKLLIQFQNNGVVDDSQLPKDRFSAERLKGVDSTLKIQPAKLEDSAVYLCASSLGTWARRTQGEQFFGPGTRLTVL.

This clone was counted a single time. This chain links TRBV27 with TRBJ2-7; D is perhaps TRBD1 (5 bases). Germline-derived CDR1 and CDR2 are MNHEY and SMNVEV (reference sequence). This CDR3 spans 16 amino acids. Trimming cost V 5 bases and J 3 bases, with 20 bases left between them. This CDR3 reads CASSLGRDRLLYEQYF. CDR3 DNA: TGTGCCAGCAGTCTAGGCCGAGACAGACTCCTCTACGAGCAGTACTTC.

On this clone: The identical CDR3 is also encoded by other nucleotide sequences in the sample. The V call is TRBV9, the J call TRBJ1-3; no clear D. Trimming took off 0 bases at V and 0 bases at J, with 4 bases between the two ends. In germline, CDR1 is SGDLS, CDR2 YYNGEE. This CDR3 region has 14 residues. The CDR3, as DNA: TGTGCCAGCAGCGTAGTCAGCTCTGGAAACACCATATATTTT. It specifies CASSVVSSGNTIYF. The whole variable domain, remainder taken from reference TRBV9 and TRBJ1-3, is DSGVTQTPKHLITATGQRVTLRCSPRSGDLSVYWYQQSLDQGLQFLIQYYNGEERAKGNILERFSAQQFPDLHSELNLSSLELGDSALYFCASSVVSSGNTIYFGEGSWLTVV.

The gene calls are TRBV7-6 and TRBJ2-1; 8 bases are shared with TRBD1. The CDR3 is made up of 18 amino acids. J gave up 2 bases and V 2 bases, and 11 bases lay outside the gene matches. CDR1 is SGHVS and CDR2 is FNYEAQ in the germline V gene. CDR3 protein: CASSLQGASARTYNEQFF. The CDR3 DNA reads TGTGCCAGCAGCTTACAGGGGGCGTCAGCACGGACCTACAATGAGCAGTTCTTC.

This clone was counted only a few times. The chain is built from TRBV5-4 and TRBJ2-7, with 14 bases fitting TRBD2. Per germline, CDR1 SGHNT and CDR2 YYREEE (reference sequence). The CDR3 has 16 amino acids. Trimming took 4 bases from V and 3 from J; bases not matched to a gene: 6. The CDR3 DNA reads TGTGCCAGCAGCCCGGGACTAGCGGGAGACTTCTACGAGCAGTACTTC. As protein: CASSPGLAGDFYEQYF.

The CDR3, as DNA: TGTGCCAGCAGCGAGGTGAGGAGGAACACTGAAGCTTTCTTT. Its translation is CASSEVRRNTEAFF. V and J are TRBV5-4 and TRBJ1-1; D unclear. The CDR3 runs to 14 residues. The V gene's germline CDR1 is SGHNT and CDR2 YYREEE (reference sequence). V lost 4 bases to trimming and J lost 1 base, with 11 bases between them. Using reference TRBV5-4 and TRBJ1-1 for the parts outside the CDR3, the full variable domain is ETGVTQSPTHLIKTRGQQVTLRCSSQSGHNTVSWYQQALGQGPQFIFQYYREEENGRGNFPPRFSGLQFPNYSSELNVNALELDDSALYLCASSEVRRNTEAFFGQGTRLTVV.

The count of this clone is one. The genes are TRBV5-1 and TRBJ1-4; 8 positions match TRBD1. CDR3 size: 15 residues. Germline V gene lookup returns CDR1 SGHRS and CDR2 YFSETQ. The junction had 3 bases not matched to a gene; V was cut back by 0 bases and J by 5 bases. CDR3 sequence: CASSLATGENEKLFF. CDR3 in DNA: TGCGCCAGCAGCTTGGCGACAGGGGAGAATGAAAAACTGTTTTTT.

The rearrangement joins TRBV2 to TRBJ1-5; D call uncertain. The CDR3 has 13 residues. Looked up from germline, CDR1 is SNHLY and CDR2 is FYNNEI. V gave up 7 bases and J gave up 7 bases, with 14 bases separating them. CDR3 residues: CASIFDSGQPQHF. The CDR3, as DNA: TGTGCCAGCATCTTCGACTCCGGCCAGCCCCAGCATTTT. The variable domain in full, with the rest retrieved from reference TRBV2 and TRBJ1-5, is EPEVTQTPSHQVTQMGQEVILRCVPISNHLYFYWYRQILGQKVEFLVSFYNNEISEKSEIFDDQFSVERPDGSNFTLKIRSTKLEDSAMYFCASIFDSGQPQHFGDGTRLSIL.

The chain carries TRBV5-1 and TRBJ2-1, with TRBD2 matching 8 bases. Germline assignment: CDR1 SGHRS and CDR2 YFSETQ. The CDR3 loop spans 15 amino acids. V lost 2 bases, J lost 1 base, and 2 bases stayed unmatched. CDR3 sequence reads: CASSLLADSYNEQFF. The DNA for the CDR3 is TGCGCCAGCAGCTTACTAGCGGATTCCTACAATGAGCAGTTCTTC.

The genes are TRBV21-1 and TRBJ1-2; TRBD1 is taken as the D call from the table, unchecked against the DNA. TRBV21-1 is listed as a pseudogene. This CDR3 comprises 16 residues. The CDR3 spells CASSKEGQGARYGYTF. The CDR3 DNA reads as TGTGCCAGCAGCAAAGAGGGACAGGGGGCACGCTATGGCTACACCTTC.

CDR3 bases: TGTGCCAGCAGGCCCACAGGGGATTCTGGCTACACCTTC. This translates into CASRPTGDSGYTF. The V call is TRBV28, the J call TRBJ1-2, with 7 bases fitting TRBD1. The CDR3 extends over 13 amino acids. Germline loops: CDR1 MDHEN, CDR2 SYDVKM. V shed 6 bases, J shed 7 bases, and the junction held 8 bases outside the gene matches.

V and J are TRBV28 and TRBJ2-7; D may be TRBD2 (5 bases). Germline V CDR1 and CDR2: MDHEN, SYDVKM. V shed 6 bases and J shed 7 bases, with 7 bases lying between them. CDR3 length: 10 amino acids. The CDR3, as DNA: TGTGCCAGCAGCCGAGGGGAGCAGTACTTC. As protein: CASSRGEQYF. The full variable domain, with the rest looked up from reference TRBV28 and TRBJ2-7, is DVKVTQSSRYLVKRTGEKVFLECVQDMDHENMFWYRQDPGLGLRLIYFSYDVKMKEKGDIPEGYSVSREKKERFSLILESASTNQTSMYLCASSRGEQYFGPGTRLTVT.

The rearrangement uses TRBV29-1 and TRBJ2-1, with 10 bases matching TRBD1. Germline loops: CDR1 SQVTM, CDR2 ANQGSEA. This CDR3 contains 16 residues. Unmatched junction bases numbered 13, after V lost 4 bases and J lost 7 bases. This CDR3 reads CSVGDLFPGQGNEQFF. CDR3 bases: TGCAGCGTTGGCGATCTATTTCCGGGACAGGGGAATGAGCAGTTCTTC.

This clone was detected only a few times. The chain uses TRBV2 and TRBJ1-1, with D possibly TRBD1 on 5 matching bases. Trimming removed 6 bases at V and 0 bases at J, with 11 bases between. Per germline, CDR1 SNHLY and CDR2 FYNNEI. The length of the CDR3 is 14 residues. CDR3 nucleotides: TGTGCCAGCAGGGGACTGCGCATGAACACTGAAGCTTTCTTT. The encoded protein is CASRGLRMNTEAFF.

This clone appeared once. The chain couples TRBV29-1 to TRBJ2-4, with D unresolved. Trimming removed 4 bases at V and 1 base at J, with 11 bases between. The CDR3 has 14 residues. Germline-derived CDR1 and CDR2 are SQVTM and ANQGSEA. The CDR3 reads CSVAVGRAKNIQYF. In DNA, the CDR3 is TGCAGCGTTGCCGTGGGCCGGGCCAAAAACATTCAGTACTTC. The variable domain in full, completed from reference TRBV29-1 and TRBJ2-4, reads SAVISQKPSRDICQRGTSLTIQCQVDSQVTMMFWYRQQPGQSLTLIATANQGSEATYESGFVIDKFPISRPNLTFSTLTVSNMSPEDSSIYLCSVAVGRAKNIQYFGAGTRLSVL.

The chain links TRBV7-2 to TRBJ2-7, with 11 bases identical to TRBD2. Germline trimming cut 6 bases from V and 6 bases from J; bases unmatched to any gene: 10. Looked up from germline, CDR1 is SGHTA and CDR2 is FQGNSA. There are 15 residues in the CDR3. In DNA form, the CDR3 reads TGTGCCAGCAGTCCACTAGCGGGAGTAATTGGCGAGCAGTACTTC. It specifies CASSPLAGVIGEQYF.

J is TRBJ1-1 and V is TRBV24-1, with 12 bases that match TRBD1. Trimming at V came to 2 bases and at J to 5 bases, leaving 5 bases not matched to a gene. Germline V gene sequence: CDR1 KGHDR, CDR2 SFDVKD. This CDR3 has 16 residues. CDR3 in amino acids: CATSDSPGQGATEAFF. The DNA for the CDR3 is TGTGCCACCAGTGATTCCCCGGGACAGGGGGCGACTGAAGCTTTCTTT.

A note on this clone: Other DNA sequences from this sample encode an identical CDR3 as well. The chain joins TRBV7-3 to TRBJ2-2, with D unresolved. The V end was cut by 5 bases, the J end by 3 bases, with 4 bases between. From germline, CDR1 is SGHTA and CDR2 FQGTGA. CDR3 length: 12 residues. This CDR3 is CASSLDTGELFF. The CDR3 nucleotides are TGTGCCAGCAGCCTAGACACCGGGGAGCTGTTTTTT.

V gene TRBV12-3 or TRBV12-4 combines with J gene TRBJ1-1; the D gene is possibly TRBD1 (5 bases). Trimming removed 5 bases at V and 11 bases at J, with 15 bases between. The CDR3 covers 12 residues. This chain's CDR3 is CASSKGSSPAFF. The CDR3 nucleotides are TGTGCCAGCAGTAAGGGGTCCTCTCCCGCTTTCTTT.

The J gene is TRBJ2-5, the V gene TRBV14; 10 bases align to TRBD1. Germline trimming cut 4 bases from V and 5 bases from J; bases unmatched to any gene: 1. Germline CDR1 is SGHDN and CDR2 is FVKESK. The CDR3 loop spans 13 amino acids. The CDR3 spells CASSRDRGETQYF. The CDR3 coding sequence is TGTGCCAGCAGCCGGGACAGGGGTGAGACCCAGTACTTC.

V and J are TRBV7-9 and TRBJ2-1; 9 nucleotides agree with TRBD2. CDR1 is SEHNR and CDR2 is FQNEAQ in the germline V gene (reference sequence). Germline trimming cut 5 bases from V and 15 bases from J; bases unmatched to any gene: 11. There are 13 residues in the CDR3. CDR3 coding DNA: TGTGCCAGCAGCCCCATTAGCGGGAGCGGGTCGTTCTTC. Translating gives CASSPISGSGSFF.

The CDR3 sequence is CASSQPGRGTEAFF. CDR3 nucleotide sequence: TGTGCCAGCAGCCAACCCGGAAGGGGAACTGAAGCTTTCTTT. This rearrangement joins TRBV7-2 to TRBJ1-1; maybe TRBD1 (5 bases). The CDR3 is made up of 14 amino acids. Germline V gene data show CDR1 as SGHTA and CDR2 as FQGNSA. The V and J ends lost 5 bases and 5 bases respectively, with 15 bases between them.

The chain employs TRBV28 and TRBJ2-7, with TRBD2 identical over 8 bases. After removal of 2 bases from V and 3 bases from J, the junction contained 27 bases not matched to a gene. CDR1 and CDR2 (germline): MDHEN, SYDVKM. This CDR3 contains 22 residues. CDR3 nucleotides: TGTGCCAGCAGTTTAAGCTCTAGCGGGCTAGTAACTGGACGACTCCTTAACTACGAGCAGTACTTC. The encoded protein is CASSLSSSGLVTGRLLNYEQYF.

The chain employs TRBV2 and TRBJ2-7, with 13 bases that match TRBD2. Losses at the gene ends were 7 bases for V and 3 bases for J; bases not matched to a gene: 6. Germline CDR1 and CDR2: SNHLY and FYNNEI. The CDR3 consists of 15 residues. The CDR3 DNA reads as TGTGCCAGCACCCGGACTAGCGGGAGAGGCTACGAGCAGTACTTC. This gives the protein CASTRTSGRGYEQYF.

This chain links TRBV2 with TRBJ1-1; D is uncertain. Trimming took off 8 bases at V and 1 base at J, with 20 bases between the two ends. The germline gives CDR1 SNHLY, CDR2 FYNNEI. This CDR3 is built from 16 residues. For the CDR3, the DNA is TGTGCCAGCTCCCCCCTCCTGGAGCGACCGAACACTGAAGCTTTCTTT. This gives the protein CASSPLLERPNTEAFF.

The chain couples TRBV28 to TRBJ2-2, with a tentative D call TRBD1 (5 bases). The germline V gene has CDR1 MDHEN and CDR2 SYDVKM. Trimming removed 1 base from V and 3 bases from J, with 9 bases in between. The CDR3 runs to 15 residues. DNA of the CDR3: TGTGCCAGCAGTTTATCAGGGTGGGACACCGGGGAGCTGTTTTTT. It translates to CASSLSGWDTGELFF.